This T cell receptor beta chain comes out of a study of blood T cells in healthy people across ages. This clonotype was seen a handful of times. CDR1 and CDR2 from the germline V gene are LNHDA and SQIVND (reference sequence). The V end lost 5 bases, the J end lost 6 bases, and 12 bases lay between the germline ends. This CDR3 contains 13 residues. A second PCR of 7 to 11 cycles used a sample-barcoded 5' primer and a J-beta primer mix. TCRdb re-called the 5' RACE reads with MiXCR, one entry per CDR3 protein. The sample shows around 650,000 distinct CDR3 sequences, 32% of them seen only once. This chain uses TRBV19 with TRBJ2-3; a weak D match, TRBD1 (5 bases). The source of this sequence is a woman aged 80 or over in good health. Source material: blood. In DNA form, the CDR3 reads TGTGCCAGTAGTGAGCAGCCAGGGGATACGCAGTATTTT. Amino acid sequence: CASSEQPGDTQYF.